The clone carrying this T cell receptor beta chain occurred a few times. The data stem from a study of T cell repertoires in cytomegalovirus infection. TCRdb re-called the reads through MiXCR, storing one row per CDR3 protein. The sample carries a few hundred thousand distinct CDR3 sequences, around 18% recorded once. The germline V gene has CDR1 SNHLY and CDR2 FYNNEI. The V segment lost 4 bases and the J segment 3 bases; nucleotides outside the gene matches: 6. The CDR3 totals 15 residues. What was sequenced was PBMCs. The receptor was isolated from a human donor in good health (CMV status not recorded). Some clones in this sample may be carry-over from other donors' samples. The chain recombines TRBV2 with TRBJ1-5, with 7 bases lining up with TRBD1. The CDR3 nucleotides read TGTGCCAGCAGTGGGGACAGTCCAATCAATCAGCCCCAGCATTTT. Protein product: CASSGDSPINQPQHF.